The clone carrying this TCR beta chain was recorded a few times. The antigen remains undetermined. One entry per CDR3 protein results from TCRdb running MiXCR on the 5' RACE reads. The sample includes some 220,000 distinct CDR3 sequences, about 10% of them seen just once. The source of the sample is a study of CD8 T cells in ankylosing spondylitis. Points from the study as a whole: Earlier reports found some motif variants in synovial fluid and blood in reactive arthritis. Ankylosing spondylitis blood appeared to carry a characteristic TCR beta motif of roughly 8 highly homologous variants.

The CDR3 sequence is 14 residues long. Germline V gene data show CDR1 as SEHNR and CDR2 as FQNEAQ (reference sequence). Trimming shortened V by 1 base and J by 3 bases, and 9 bases separated the two germline ends. The chain has TRBV7-9 and TRBJ2-5, with D perhaps TRBD1 (5 bases). Sample: blood, either unsorted or a sorted T cell fraction (not recorded which). The sequence came from a male donor with ankylosing spondylitis or in good health (not recorded which). The CDR3 here is CASSLVDSEETQYF. CDR3 DNA sequence: TGTGCCAGCAGCTTAGTCGACAGTGAAGAGACCCAGTACTTC.